The 22 T cell receptor beta chains presented below share a single source sample, sequenced in a study of cytomegalovirus exposure and HLA in healthy donors. In the PCR, 60 Vbeta and 13 Jbeta primers were used. Using immunoSEQ multiplex PCR, the repertoire was profiled, and TCRdb retains in-frame clones only, with some absent. Of approximately 150,000 clones detected, roughly 9.4% appear once; the ten largest clones hold 1.5% to 2%. The material sequenced was PBMCs. The receptor source for this set is a male donor in good health and CMV-seronegative.

The chain uses TRBV4-3 and TRBJ1-6, with 9 bases fitting TRBD1. This CDR3 is built from 15 residues. J gave up 9 bases and V 4 bases, and 7 bases lay outside the gene matches. Germline CDR1 and CDR2: LGHNA and YSLEER. The CDR3, as DNA: TGCGCCAGCAGCCTTCGGGACAGGGTGGGTTCACCCCTCCACTTT. The encoded protein is CASSLRDRVGSPLHF.

J is TRBJ2-5 and V is TRBV30; 10 bases agree with TRBD1. CDR3 length: 15 amino acids. From germline, CDR1 is GTSNPN and CDR2 SVGIG (reference sequence). The J segment lost 5 bases and the V segment lost 5 bases, leaving 11 bases of the junction unmatched. CDR3 DNA: TGTGCCTGGGGAACCGGGACAGGGGTAACGGAGACCCAGTACTTC. Amino acids: CAWGTGTGVTETQYF.

J is TRBJ2-2 and V is TRBV6-6; 7 bases agree with TRBD2. Germline V CDR1 and CDR2: MNHNY, SVGAGI (reference sequence). The V and J ends lost 5 bases and 6 bases, in that order; junction bases with no gene match: 9. The CDR3 loop spans 15 amino acids. CDR3 protein: CASSGGGGVAGELFF. The CDR3, as DNA: TGTGCCAGCAGTGGTGGGGGAGGGGTGGCCGGGGAGCTGTTTTTT.

The chain carries TRBV7-3 and TRBJ2-5; a weak D match, TRBD2 (7 bases). The V end lost 5 bases, the J end lost 5 bases, and 18 bases lay between the germline ends. The CDR3 has 15 residues. Germline V gives CDR1 SGHTA, CDR2 FQGTGA. The CDR3, as DNA: TGTGCCAGCAGCCCCTCCGGGGGGCCGGGGGAGACCCAGTACTTC. Protein sequence: CASSPSGGPGETQYF.

This sequence joins TRBV9 and TRBJ2-7; 7 bases line up with TRBD1. The V gene end was trimmed by 0 bases and the J gene end by 5 bases; junction bases not matched to a gene: 8. Germline assignment: CDR1 SGDLS and CDR2 YYNGEE. This CDR3 region has 15 residues. This chain's CDR3 is CASSVGVGGGDEQYF. CDR3 sequence (DNA): TGTGCCAGCAGCGTAGGGGTAGGGGGCGGCGACGAGCAGTACTTC. The variable domain in full, completed from reference TRBV9 and TRBJ2-7, reads DSGVTQTPKHLITATGQRVTLRCSPRSGDLSVYWYQQSLDQGLQFLIQYYNGEERAKGNILERFSAQQFPDLHSELNLSSLELGDSALYFCASSVGVGGGDEQYFGPGTRLTVT.

This clone was counted between two and nine times. The V and J genes are TRBV4-3 and TRBJ2-3, with 10 bases identical to TRBD2. The ends lost 2 bases at V and 8 bases at J; junction bases unmatched: 4. Per germline, CDR1 LGHNA and CDR2 YSLEER. CDR3 size: 14 residues. For the CDR3, the DNA is TGCGCCAGCAGCCAAAGCGGGAGGGCGGGTACGCAGTATTTT. Amino acids: CASSQSGRAGTQYF.

A note on this clone: The same CDR3 is also encoded by other DNA sequences in this sample. The chain has TRBV28 and TRBJ2-7; D is possibly TRBD2 (5 bases). The V gene lost 2 bases and the J gene lost 0 bases, with 8 bases spanning the gap. CDR3 size: 14 residues. Germline V gene data show CDR1 as MDHEN and CDR2 as SYDVKM. CDR3 coding DNA: TGTGCCAGCAGTTTACCAAGCGGCTCCTACGAGCAGTACTTC. Amino acid sequence: CASSLPSGSYEQYF.

This clone has just a few counts. This chain joins TRBV11-2 and TRBJ2-1; D is unresolved. The CDR3 runs to 18 residues. Germline lookup yields CDR1 SGHAT and CDR2 FQNNGV. Trimming removed 2 bases from V and 0 bases from J, with 17 bases in between. The CDR3 DNA reads TGTGCCAGCAGCTTATTAGTGAGGATGTCGCTCTCCTACAATGAGCAGTTCTTC. This translates into CASSLLVRMSLSYNEQFF.

This clone was recorded a few times. The CDR3 here is CASSVKGLLDYEQYF. The CDR3 nucleotides read TGTGCCAGCAGTGTAAAGGGACTACTCGACTACGAGCAGTACTTC. The chain has TRBV6-1 and TRBJ2-7; 7 nucleotides line up with TRBD2. J lost 3 bases, V lost 4 bases, and 9 bases had no gene match. The germline CDR1 and CDR2 sequences are MNHNS and SASEGT. This CDR3 comprises 15 residues.

This clone was found a few times. The sample contains more than one DNA sequence encoding this CDR3. The CDR3 region is CASSLIGTIEAFF. The DNA for the CDR3 is TGTGCCAGCAGCTTAATCGGGACAATTGAAGCTTTCTTT. V and J are TRBV11-1 and TRBJ1-1; weak D call: TRBD1 (6 bases). V was clipped by 2 bases and J by 7 bases, with 11 bases between them. Germline assignment: CDR1 SGHAT and CDR2 FQDESV (reference sequence). The CDR3 length is 13 residues.

Only a few counts were recorded for this clone. This rearrangement joins TRBV6-6 to TRBJ2-5; 7 bases match TRBD2. With the DNA end fitting TRBJ2-7 better, the J assignment may be wrong. Germline CDR1 MNHNY, CDR2 SVGAGI (reference sequence). The CDR3 runs 15 residues. This CDR3 is CASSYSGAGDYEQYF. The CDR3 nucleotides read TGTGCCAGCAGTTACTCCGGGGCGGGGGATTACGAGCAGTACTTC.

This chain uses TRBV4-3 with TRBJ2-7, with 7 positions matching TRBD1. V lost 0 bases, J lost 4 bases, and 6 bases stayed unmatched. Germline assignment: CDR1 LGHNA and CDR2 YSLEER. This CDR3 is built from 15 residues. The CDR3 DNA reads as TGCGCCAGCAGCCAAGATAGAGGGGGCGGTTACGAGCAGTACTTC. Translating it yields CASSQDRGGGYEQYF.

V usage is TRBV14 and J usage is TRBJ2-3, with D hard to call. V lost 1 base to trimming and J lost 0 bases, with 8 bases between them. Germline V CDR1 and CDR2: SGHDN, FVKESK. The CDR3 is made up of 15 amino acids. The CDR3 DNA is TGTGCCAGCAGCCAAGGGCGGTCTAGCACAGATACGCAGTATTTT. Its protein product is CASSQGRSSTDTQYF.

This clone was seen a few times. The chain combines TRBV4-1 with TRBJ2-5, with D possibly matching TRBD1 (5 bases). The better agreement between TRBJ2-7 and the DNA end casts doubt on the J call. The CDR3 sequence is 14 residues long. The germline gives CDR1 MGHRA, CDR2 YSYEKL. As DNA, the CDR3 is TGCGCCAGCAGCCAAGTGACAGCCTACTACGAGCAGTACTTC. Its protein product is CASSQVTAYYEQYF.

The genes are TRBV2 and TRBJ1-1; D possibly corresponds to TRBD1 (5 bases). Germline V gives CDR1 SNHLY, CDR2 FYNNEI. The V end lost 8 bases, the J end lost 7 bases, and 11 bases lay between the germline ends. The CDR3 contains 11 residues. The CDR3 DNA follows: TGTGCCAGCTGTTGGGGCGGTGAAGCTTTCTTT. It specifies CASCWGGEAFF.

V is TRBV6-5 and J is TRBJ1-5; possible D gene TRBD1, 6 bases. The V end was cut by 0 bases, the J end by 4 bases, with 13 bases between. This CDR3 spans 16 amino acids. Germline values: CDR1 MNHEY, CDR2 SVGAGI. CDR3 bases: TGTGCCAGCAGTTACTCGCGTCCAGGGGTTAATCAGCCCCAGCATTTT. Translated: CASSYSRPGVNQPQHF.

This clone appeared a few times. The chain recombines TRBV13 with TRBJ1-1, with 7 bases matching TRBD1. This CDR3 region has 16 residues. Looked up from germline, CDR1 is PRHDT and CDR2 is FYEKMQ (reference sequence). Trimming cost V 4 bases and J 2 bases; bases outside gene matches: 10. The CDR3 sequence is CASSSSETGKNTEAFF. The CDR3 bases are TGTGCCAGCAGCTCCTCCGAGACAGGGAAAAACACTGAAGCTTTCTTT.

This clone was detected a few times. J is TRBJ2-3 and V is TRBV5-4; D is perhaps TRBD1 (6 bases). V shed 0 bases and J shed 15 bases, with 14 bases lying between them. Per germline, CDR1 SGHNT and CDR2 YYREEE (reference sequence). The CDR3 runs 12 residues. The CDR3 DNA reads TGTGCCAGCAGCTTGGAGGGGGACCCGCGTTATTTT. Translated: CASSLEGDPRYF. Based on the CDR3 plus reference TRBV5-4 and TRBJ2-3, the full variable domain is ETGVTQSPTHLIKTRGQQVTLRCSSQSGHNTVSWYQQALGQGPQFIFQYYREEENGRGNFPPRFSGLQFPNYSSELNVNALELDDSALYLCASSLEGDPRYFGPGTRLTVL.

This clone was observed a handful of times. The chain uses TRBV19 and TRBJ1-5; TRBD1 matches 7 bases. Germline V gene lookup returns CDR1 LNHDA and CDR2 SQIVND (reference sequence). Losses at the gene ends were 8 bases for V and 0 bases for J; bases not matched to a gene: 4. The CDR3 totals 14 residues. CDR3 residues: CASLDRSSNQPQHF. The CDR3 nucleotides read TGTGCCAGTTTGGACAGGTCTAGCAATCAGCCCCAGCATTTT.

The V and J genes are TRBV11-2 and TRBJ1-5; weak D call: TRBD1 (5 bases). The length of the CDR3 is 13 residues. The ends were cut back, 5 bases at V and 3 bases at J, with 8 bases in the middle. Germline V gene sequence: CDR1 SGHAT, CDR2 FQNNGV. The CDR3 spells CASSRTFNQPQHF. CDR3 coding DNA: TGTGCCAGCAGCCGGACATTCAATCAGCCCCAGCATTTT.

This clone was counted a few times. V usage is TRBV15 and J usage is TRBJ1-4, with D unresolved. V lost 1 base and J 5 bases, leaving 14 bases between the germline ends. Germline V CDR1 and CDR2: LNHNV, YYDKDF (reference sequence). The CDR3 spans 16 residues. CDR3 in DNA: TGTGCCACCAGCAGAGTAGTACAGATCTCCAATGAAAAACTGTTTTTT. Its protein product is CATSRVVQISNEKLFF.

The rearrangement links TRBV6-4 to TRBJ2-3; 8 nucleotides align to TRBD2. The CDR3 spans 14 residues. In germline, CDR1 is MRHNA, CDR2 SNTAGT. V was pared by 4 bases and J by 0 bases, with 0 bases of the junction left unmatched. In DNA form, the CDR3 reads TGTGCCAGCAGTGCTAGCGGGAGCACAGATACGCAGTATTTT. It specifies CASSASGSTDTQYF.